The 23 T cell receptor beta chains presented below share a single source sample, sequenced in a study of beta chain features in type 1 diabetes. cDNA synthesis used the whole RNA isolate, giving expressed TCRB sequences. Assay used: immunoSEQ multiplex PCR; TCRdb lists only in-frame clones, some missing. The sample carries around 300,000 clones, around 7.3% recorded once. Input material: central memory CD4+ T cells from blood. The receptors come from a young woman in good health.

CDR3 loop: CASSFSGSGYTF. The CDR3 nucleotides read TGTGCCAGCAGCTTCTCTGGATCTGGCTACACCTTC. The chain couples TRBV7-2 to TRBJ1-2, with D unclear. Trimming pared 3 bases from V and 7 bases from J, leaving 9 bases between. The CDR3 is made up of 12 amino acids. CDR1 and CDR2 (germline): SGHTA, FQGNSA.

The rearrangement uses TRBV30 and TRBJ1-5; TRBD1 matches at 7 bases. The CDR3 extends over 14 amino acids. J lost 1 base, V lost 1 base, and 1 base had no gene match. The germline CDR1 and CDR2 sequences are GTSNPN and SVGIG (reference sequence). This CDR3 reads CAWSEGASNQPQHF. CDR3 DNA sequence: TGTGCCTGGAGTGAGGGGGCAAGCAATCAGCCCCAGCATTTT.

This clone was counted only a few times. This chain connects TRBV2 to TRBJ1-4, with 9 positions matching TRBD1. The V segment lost 8 bases and the J segment 3 bases; nucleotides outside the gene matches: 4. The germline V gene encodes CDR1 SNHLY and CDR2 FYNNEI. The CDR3 is made up of 14 amino acids. The DNA for the CDR3 is TGTGCCAGCGGCAGGGACAGGGCTAATGAAAAACTGTTTTTT. It codes for CASGRDRANEKLFF.

In this sample, this clone turned up a few times. The chain carries TRBV12-5 and TRBJ2-1, with 7 nucleotides matching TRBD1. CDR3 size: 14 residues. The V segment lost 6 bases and the J segment 7 bases; nucleotides outside the gene matches: 9. The germline CDR1 and CDR2 sequences are LGHNT and FRNRAP. The CDR3 coding sequence is TGTGCTAGTGGACTGACAGGGTTCAGTAATGAGCAGTTCTTC. This sequence encodes CASGLTGFSNEQFF.

The rearrangement joins TRBV6-5 to TRBJ2-7, with D perhaps TRBD2 (6 bases). The V end was cut by 6 bases, the J end by 6 bases, with 15 bases between. In germline, CDR1 is MNHEY, CDR2 SVGAGI. This CDR3 has 13 residues. In DNA form, the CDR3 reads TGTGCCAGCAGCGGTCCCGGGGGTTCCGAGCAGTACGTC. Translated, it gives CASSGPGGSEQYV.

This clone has a handful of counts. The chain employs TRBV7-2 and TRBJ2-7; D perhaps matches TRBD2 (7 bases). Germline CDR1 is SGHTA and CDR2 is FQGNSA. There are 16 residues in the CDR3. V was trimmed by 5 bases and J by 0 bases, leaving 17 bases between them. For the CDR3, the DNA is TGTGCCAGCAGCCCCTGGGCGGGGGCGAGCTCCTACGAGCAGTACTTC. It yields the protein CASSPWAGASSYEQYF.

This clone was seen a handful of times. V gene TRBV2 combines with J gene TRBJ2-7; TRBD1 aligns across 7 bases. Germline CDR1 SNHLY, CDR2 FYNNEI. J was trimmed by 4 bases and V by 8 bases; bases with no gene match: 11. The CDR3 is 14 residues long. The CDR3 region has the DNA TGTGCCAGCGGAAAACAGGGGAGTGGTTACGAGCAGTACGTC. Protein product: CASGKQGSGYEQYV.

This clone has more than one count but fewer than ten. The rearrangement uses TRBV7-2 and TRBJ2-2; D is unclear. V lost 5 bases, J lost 5 bases, and 9 bases lay in between. The CDR3 is made up of 13 amino acids. Germline CDR1 SGHTA, CDR2 FQGNSA. CDR3 bases: TGTGCCAGCAGCCCCCGACATACCGGGGAGCTGTTTTTT. This encodes CASSPRHTGELFF.

This clone was detected many times. The V call is TRBV2, the J call TRBJ1-6; TRBD1 is a possible D gene (5 bases). This CDR3 comprises 15 residues. Germline V gene sequence: CDR1 SNHLY, CDR2 FYNNEI. V was cut by 4 bases and J by 5 bases, with 12 bases left in between. Written as DNA, the CDR3 is TGTGCCAGCAGTGGAGGGGCCGGGAATAATTCACCCCTCCACTTT. Amino acids: CASSGGAGNNSPLHF.

The gene calls are TRBV6-1 and TRBJ1-1; a possible D gene is TRBD1 (6 bases). V lost 7 bases and J lost 8, with 11 bases in between. Germline V gives CDR1 MNHNS, CDR2 SASEGT. The CDR3 has 11 residues. CDR3 amino acids: CASNRGQEAFF. The CDR3 DNA reads TGTGCCAGCAATAGAGGACAGGAAGCTTTCTTT.

This clone occurred a few times. The gene calls are TRBV10-3 and TRBJ2-7; a possible D gene is TRBD1 (5 bases). CDR3 size: 12 residues. Trimming cost V 2 bases and J 3 bases, with 5 bases left between them. The germline V gene encodes CDR1 ENHRY and CDR2 SYGVKD. CDR3 residues: CAISEQGYEQYF. CDR3 DNA: TGTGCCATCAGTGAGCAGGGCTACGAGCAGTACTTC.

The chain links TRBV9 to TRBJ2-1; 9 nucleotides match TRBD1. Germline trimming cut 1 base from V and 7 bases from J; bases unmatched to any gene: 9. This CDR3 is built from 16 residues. Germline V lookup: CDR1 SGDLS, CDR2 YYNGEE. The CDR3 here is CASSVLGQGVGNEQFF. The CDR3 bases are TGTGCCAGCAGCGTATTGGGACAGGGAGTCGGTAATGAGCAGTTCTTC.

In its sample, this clone was seen a few times. Other DNA sequences of this sample code for an identical CDR3. The chain links TRBV4-1 to TRBJ2-5; 10 nucleotides agree with TRBD2. With 1 base clipped from V and 5 bases from J, the junction kept 4 bases outside the gene matches. The CDR3 is made up of 15 amino acids. The germline V gene encodes CDR1 MGHRA and CDR2 YSYEKL. CDR3 in DNA: TGCGCCAGCAGCCAAGGCCTAGCGGGGGTTGAGACCCAGTACTTC. This translates into CASSQGLAGVETQYF.

V gene TRBV5-4 combines with J gene TRBJ2-1; 7 bases fit TRBD1. The germline V gene has CDR1 SGHNT and CDR2 YYREEE (reference sequence). The CDR3 is 15 residues long. V lost 4 bases to trimming and J lost 7 bases; unmatched junction nucleotides: 11. Here the CDR3 DNA reads TGTGCCAGCAGCCGTACAGGGGTCTTACGGAATGAGCAGTTCTTC. Residues: CASSRTGVLRNEQFF.

The rearrangement links TRBV5-1 to TRBJ2-1; 7 nucleotides line up with TRBD2. This CDR3 comprises 14 residues. With V trimmed by 2 bases and J by 8 bases, 7 bases remained unmatched. The V gene's germline CDR1 is SGHRS and CDR2 YFSETQ. The CDR3 DNA follows: TGCGCCAGCAGCTTCGCCTCCAGCGGGGATGAGCAGTTCTTC. Translation gives CASSFASSGDEQFF.

The J gene is TRBJ2-1, the V gene TRBV2; tentatively, D is TRBD2 (5 bases). CDR3 length equals 12 residues. From germline, CDR1 is SNHLY and CDR2 FYNNEI. Trimming took off 7 bases at V and 7 bases at J, with 11 bases between the two ends. CDR3 residues: CASNRGVNEQFF. CDR3 coding DNA: TGTGCCAGCAACCGGGGTGTGAATGAGCAGTTCTTC.

The V call is TRBV28, the J call TRBJ1-2; 9 nucleotides line up with TRBD1. Trimming took 3 bases from V and 7 from J; bases not matched to a gene: 6. Germline V gene data show CDR1 as MDHEN and CDR2 as SYDVKM. This CDR3 has 14 residues. DNA for the CDR3: TGTGCCAGCAGTTTCGGGACAGGGTGGGGTGGCTACACCTTC. It yields the protein CASSFGTGWGGYTF.

This clone was found many times. This sequence joins TRBV6-6 and TRBJ2-7; no reliable D call. V was clipped by 4 bases and J by 1 base, with 8 bases between them. There are 13 residues in the CDR3. Germline CDR1 MNHNY, CDR2 SVGAGI (reference sequence). The CDR3 is CASSWTDSYEQYV. DNA for the CDR3: TGTGCCAGCAGTTGGACGGATTCCTACGAGCAGTACGTC.

The chain couples TRBV4-1 to TRBJ1-4, with D perhaps matching TRBD1 (5 bases). The germline V and J ends were trimmed by 2 bases and 0 bases, with 16 bases remaining between them. Per the germline V gene, CDR1 is MGHRA and CDR2 is YSYEKL. The CDR3 consists of 18 residues. CDR3 in DNA: TGCGCCAGCAGCCAAATGTGGCAGGGCCAGCCAACTAATGAAAAACTGTTTTTT. It codes for CASSQMWQGQPTNEKLFF.

This chain links TRBV5-1 with TRBJ2-7; TRBD1 matches at 7 bases. CDR1 is SGHRS and CDR2 is YFSETQ in the germline V gene. There are 13 residues in the CDR3. V trimming: 5 bases; J trimming: 10 bases; junction bases outside the gene matches: 12. The CDR3 sequence is CASRSDRVALQYV. DNA of the CDR3: TGCGCCAGCAGATCTGACAGGGTGGCTCTTCAGTACGTC.

The chain combines TRBV7-2 with TRBJ1-2; D is unresolved. CDR1 SGHTA and CDR2 FQGNSA come from the germline V gene. Trimming took off 2 bases at V and 7 bases at J, with 14 bases between the two ends. There are 14 residues in the CDR3. CDR3 DNA sequence: TGTGCCAGCAGCTTACAGGTCCCATATGGTGGCTACACCTTC. Its protein product is CASSLQVPYGGYTF. Variable domain in full (rest from reference TRBV7-2 and TRBJ1-2): GAGVSQSPSNKVTEKGKDVELRCDPISGHTALYWYRQSLGQGLEFLIYFQGNSAPDKSGLPSDRFSAERTGGSVSTLTIQRTQQEDSAVYLCASSLQVPYGGYTFGSGTRLTVV.

The chain carries TRBV14 and TRBJ2-1; D is possibly TRBD2 (6 bases). Trimming stripped 5 bases from V and 3 bases from J, with 17 bases between. The CDR3 covers 16 residues. Germline V lookup: CDR1 SGHDN, CDR2 FVKESK. The CDR3 spells CASSNWHGSGYNEQFF. The CDR3 region has the DNA TGTGCCAGCAGCAACTGGCACGGTAGCGGCTACAATGAGCAGTTCTTC.

This clone showed up just a few times. V and J are TRBV10-3 and TRBJ2-5, with D maybe TRBD1 (5 bases). This CDR3 spans 15 amino acids. Germline CDR1 and CDR2: ENHRY and SYGVKD. Trimming pared 3 bases from V and 5 bases from J, leaving 16 bases between. The CDR3 here is CAISDWAGKSETQYF. The CDR3 DNA reads as TGTGCCATCAGTGACTGGGCAGGGAAGTCGGAGACCCAGTACTTC.